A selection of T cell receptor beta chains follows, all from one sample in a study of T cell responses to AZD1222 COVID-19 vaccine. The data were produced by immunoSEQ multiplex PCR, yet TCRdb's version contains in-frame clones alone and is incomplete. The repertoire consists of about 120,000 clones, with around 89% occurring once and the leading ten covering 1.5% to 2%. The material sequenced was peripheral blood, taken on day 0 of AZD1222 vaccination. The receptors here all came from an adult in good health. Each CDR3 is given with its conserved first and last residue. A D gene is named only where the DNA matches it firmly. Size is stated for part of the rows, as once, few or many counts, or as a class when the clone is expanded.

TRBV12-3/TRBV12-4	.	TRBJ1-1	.	TGTGCCAGCAGTGGACGGGAGAACACTGAAGCTTTCTTT	CASSGRENTEAFF
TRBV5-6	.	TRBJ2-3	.	TGTGCCAGCAGCTTCCCGTATGGCGGGGAGCGGGATACGCAGTATTTT	CASSFPYGGERDTQYF
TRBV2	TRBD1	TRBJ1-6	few	TGTGCCAGCAAGTCAGGGGGCTCCTATAATTCACCCCTCCACTTT	CASKSGGSYNSPLHF
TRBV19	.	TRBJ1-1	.	TGTGCCAGTAGCACCGAGGGGGGAGTGGACACTGAAGCTTTCTTT	CASSTEGGVDTEAFF
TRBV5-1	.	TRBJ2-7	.	TGCGCCAGCAGCTTGGAACTAGCCTCCGAGCAGTACTTC	CASSLELASEQYF
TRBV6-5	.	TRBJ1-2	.	TGTGCCAGCAGTTACTCTCTGAGTAACTATGGCTACACCTTC	CASSYSLSNYGYTF
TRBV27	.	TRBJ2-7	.	TGTGCCAGTAAGGGGGCCGGGGGCTCCTACGAGCAGTACTTC	CASKGAGGSYEQYF
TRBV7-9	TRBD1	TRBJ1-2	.	TGTGCCAGCAGCTCCGGGACAGGGGCCTACTGGGGCTACACCTTC	CASSSGTGAYWGYTF
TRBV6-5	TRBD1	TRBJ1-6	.	TGTGCCAGCAGGCCGGGACAGGGGGTAAATTCACCCCTCCACTTT	CASRPGQGVNSPLHF
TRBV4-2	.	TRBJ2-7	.	TGTGCCAGCAGCCAAGGCGATGCGGGTGGGGACGAGCAGTACTTC	CASSQGDAGGDEQYF
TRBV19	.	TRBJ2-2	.	TGTGCCAGTAGTATCTCGATCTGGCAGCTTGGGGGTAGCTCCGGGGAGCTGTTTTTT	CASSISIWQLGGSSGELFF
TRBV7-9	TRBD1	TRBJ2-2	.	TGTGCCAGCAGGAGACAGGGGACCAGCACCGGGGAGCTGTTTTTT	CASRRQGTSTGELFF
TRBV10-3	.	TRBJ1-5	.	TGTGCCATCTCGGAGGGACTCGCGGATCAGCCCCAGCATTTT	CAISEGLADQPQHF
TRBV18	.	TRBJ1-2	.	TGTGCCAGCTCACCCTCCCGAAACTATGGCTACACCTTC	CASSPSRNYGYTF
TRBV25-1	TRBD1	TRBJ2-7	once	TGTGCCAGCAGTGAAATTGGGACAGGAATCCACGAGCAGTACTTC	CASSEIGTGIHEQYF
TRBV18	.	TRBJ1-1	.	TGTGCCAGCTCACCCCCCACCCTCCTCACTGAAGCTTTCTTT	CASSPPTLLTEAFF
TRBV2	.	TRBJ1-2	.	TGTGCCAGCAGTGAGAGTGGGAGGCCCGTATTCTATGGCTACACCTTC	CASSESGRPVFYGYTF
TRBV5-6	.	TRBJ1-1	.	TGTGCCAGCGGGGGGCAACCGAACACTGAAGCTTTCTTT	CASGGQPNTEAFF
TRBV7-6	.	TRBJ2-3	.	TGTGCCAGCATATCCCGTCGGGACGGTAGTACAGATACGCAGTATTTT	CASISRRDGSTDTQYF
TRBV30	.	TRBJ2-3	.	TGTGCCGCAGGGTGGAGAGCAGATACGCAGTATTTT	CAAGWRADTQYF
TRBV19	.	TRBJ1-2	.	TGTGCCAGTAGTGCCGACCAAGTAGCCTATGGCTACACCTTC	CASSADQVAYGYTF
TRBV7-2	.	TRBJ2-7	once	TGTGCCAGCAGCCAGGACAGTAGCTCCTACGAGCAGTACTTC	CASSQDSSSYEQYF
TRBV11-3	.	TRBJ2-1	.	TGTGCCAGCAGCTTAGCGGGCGGGGCCTACAATGAGCAGTTCTTC	CASSLAGGAYNEQFF
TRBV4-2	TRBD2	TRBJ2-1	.	TGTGCCAGCAGCCAAAATCCGGGACTAGCGGGGGGCGAGCAGTTCTTC	CASSQNPGLAGGEQFF
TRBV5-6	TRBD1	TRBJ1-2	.	TGTGCCAGCAGCCAAGGGACAGGGCTTTATGGCTACACCTTC	CASSQGTGLYGYTF
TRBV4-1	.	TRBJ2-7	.	TGCGCCAGCAGCCAATCCCCACTATCCTACGAGCAGTACTTC	CASSQSPLSYEQYF
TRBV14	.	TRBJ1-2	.	TGTGCCAGCAGCCCAGTACAGATCCTCGGGGCAGGCGGCTACACCTTC	CASSPVQILGAGGYTF
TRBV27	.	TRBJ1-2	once	TGTGCCAGCAGTGCATCAGGGGATGGCTACACCTTC	CASSASGDGYTF
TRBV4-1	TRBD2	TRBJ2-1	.	TGCGCCAGCAGCCAAGAACCTAGCGGTTACAATGAGCAGTTCTTC	CASSQEPSGYNEQFF
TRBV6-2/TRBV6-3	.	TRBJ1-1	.	TGTGCCAGCAGTTACTCAGGCGGGAGGAACACTGAAGCTTTCTTT	CASSYSGGRNTEAFF
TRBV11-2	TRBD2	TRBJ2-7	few	TGTGCCAGCAGCTTAGATCTAGCGGGAGCGTCCTACGAGCAGTACTTC	CASSLDLAGASYEQYF
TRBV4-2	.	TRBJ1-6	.	TGTGCCAGCAGCCAAGGCGAGTCGGGGCTAAGCTCCTATAATTCACCCCTCCACTTT	CASSQGESGLSSYNSPLHF
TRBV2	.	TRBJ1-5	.	TGTGCCAGCAGTGATCCCTCGACAGTTGAAAGCAATCAGCCCCAGCATTTT	CASSDPSTVESNQPQHF
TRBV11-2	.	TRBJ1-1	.	TGTGCCAGCAGCCCAAACACCTACACTGAAGCTTTCTTT	CASSPNTYTEAFF
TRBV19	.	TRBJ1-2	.	TGTGCCAGTAGCGACAGAGACTATGGCTACACCTTC	CASSDRDYGYTF
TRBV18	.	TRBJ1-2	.	TGTGCCAGCTCACCACCGGGGCGGATCTATGGCTACACCTTC	CASSPPGRIYGYTF
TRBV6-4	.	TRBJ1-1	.	TGTGCCAGCAGTGACTACCGGACCCAAGGAGCTTTCTTT	CASSDYRTQGAFF
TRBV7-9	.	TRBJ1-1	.	TGTGCCAGCAGCATATTGAACACTGAAGCTTTCTTT	CASSILNTEAFF
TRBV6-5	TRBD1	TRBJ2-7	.	TGTGCCAGCAGGACGGGACAGTCCAGCTCCTACGAGCAGTACTTC	CASRTGQSSSYEQYF